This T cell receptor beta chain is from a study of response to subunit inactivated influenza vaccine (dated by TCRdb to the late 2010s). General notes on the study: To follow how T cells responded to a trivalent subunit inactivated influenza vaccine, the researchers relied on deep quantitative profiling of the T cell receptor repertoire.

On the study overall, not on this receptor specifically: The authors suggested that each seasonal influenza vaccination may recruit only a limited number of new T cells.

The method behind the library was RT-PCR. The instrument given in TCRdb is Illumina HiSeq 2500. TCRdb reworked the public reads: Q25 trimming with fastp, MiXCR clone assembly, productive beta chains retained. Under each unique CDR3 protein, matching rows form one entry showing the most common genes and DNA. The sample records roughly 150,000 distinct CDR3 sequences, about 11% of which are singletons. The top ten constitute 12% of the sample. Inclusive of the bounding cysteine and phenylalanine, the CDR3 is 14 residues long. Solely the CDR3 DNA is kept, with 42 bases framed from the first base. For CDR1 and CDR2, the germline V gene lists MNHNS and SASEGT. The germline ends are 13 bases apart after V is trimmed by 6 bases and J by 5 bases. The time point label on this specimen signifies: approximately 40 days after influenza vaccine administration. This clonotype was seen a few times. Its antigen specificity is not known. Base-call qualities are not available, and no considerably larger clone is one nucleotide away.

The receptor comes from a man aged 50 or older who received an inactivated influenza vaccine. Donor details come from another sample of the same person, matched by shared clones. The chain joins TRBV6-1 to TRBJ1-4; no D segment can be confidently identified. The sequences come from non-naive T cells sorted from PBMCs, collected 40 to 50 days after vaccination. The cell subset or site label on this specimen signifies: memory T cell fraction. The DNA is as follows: TGTGCCAGCAGGTTCGCAGGCGGGAATGAAAAACTGTTTTTT. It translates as CASRFAGGNEKLFF.